The clone carrying this T cell receptor beta chain was counted ten times or more. Its antigen is still unknown. The junction departs from the called germline gene at one end, perhaps through a read error. Building of the TCR beta libraries involved iRepertoire HTBI primers and Arm-PCR of CDR3 regions. TCRdb itself ran the multiplex PCR reads through MiXCR, one entry per CDR3 protein. The sample records 350,000 to 450,000 distinct CDR3 sequences, approximately 15% being singletons. Stated time point: newly diagnosed GD, antithyroid drugs for less than 3 months. The TCR library was made from RNA extracted from PBMCs. In Xi'an, China, an endocrinology department was the source of patients. This sample stems from a study of regulatory T cells in long-lasting Graves disease. This CDR3 contains 12 residues. The germline V gene encodes CDR1 MDHEN and CDR2 SYDVKM. Study-level findings and limits: Accuracy may have suffered from the small sample size.

Another study also made use of these data, one on T cells in Graves' hyperthyroidism and ophthalmopathy. That work states: The HTBI primer set served for first-round RT-PCR of the TCR CDR3.

The sequenced sample was peripheral blood mononuclear cells (PBMCs), obtained at new diagnosis, from a patient treated with antithyroid drugs. This clonotype originated in a woman aged 30 to 39 with Graves disease. This rearrangement joins TRBV28 to TRBJ2-1; D is unclear. The CDR3 nucleotides are TGTGCCAGCAGTTTTCGATACACTGAGCAGTTCTTC. Translated: CASSFRYTEQFF.